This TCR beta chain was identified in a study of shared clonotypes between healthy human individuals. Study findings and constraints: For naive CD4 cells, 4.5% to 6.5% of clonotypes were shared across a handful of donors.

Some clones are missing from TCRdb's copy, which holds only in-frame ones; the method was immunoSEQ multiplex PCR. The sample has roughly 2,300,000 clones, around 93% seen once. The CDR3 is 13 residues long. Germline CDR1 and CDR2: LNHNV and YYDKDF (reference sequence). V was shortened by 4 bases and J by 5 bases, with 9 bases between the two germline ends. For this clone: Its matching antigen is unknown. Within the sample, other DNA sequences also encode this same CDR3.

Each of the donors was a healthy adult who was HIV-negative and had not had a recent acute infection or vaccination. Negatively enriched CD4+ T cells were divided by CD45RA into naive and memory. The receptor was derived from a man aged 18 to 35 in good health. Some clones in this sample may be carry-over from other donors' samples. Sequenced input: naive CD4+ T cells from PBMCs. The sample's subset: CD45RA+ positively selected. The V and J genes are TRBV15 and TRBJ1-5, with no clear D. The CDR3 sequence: CATSISGDQPQHF. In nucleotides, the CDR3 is TGTGCCACCAGCATCTCGGGTGATCAGCCCCAGCATTTT.